Below, one T cell receptor (beta chain) is given with its context. The V and J ends lost 7 bases and 3 bases respectively, with 9 bases between them. This CDR3 region has 12 residues. Germline V gene data show CDR1 as MGHRA and CDR2 as YSYEKL. Only in-frame clones appear in the TCRdb table, and some are missing; sequencing was by immunoSEQ multiplex PCR. The sample has approximately 89,000 clones, roughly 80% seen once. The data belong to a study of blood T cell repertoires in COVID-19. Background on the study: T cells, B-cell-depleted T cells, or PBMCs supplied cDNA or gDNA.

The TCR comes from a woman of 80 years or more with acute or convalescent COVID-19. The V and J genes are TRBV4-1 and TRBJ1-2, with unresolved D. The sample taken for sequencing was peripheral blood. The DNA of the CDR3 is TGCGCCAGCATCCCCGGGGACTATGGCTACACCTTC. Its translation is CASIPGDYGYTF.